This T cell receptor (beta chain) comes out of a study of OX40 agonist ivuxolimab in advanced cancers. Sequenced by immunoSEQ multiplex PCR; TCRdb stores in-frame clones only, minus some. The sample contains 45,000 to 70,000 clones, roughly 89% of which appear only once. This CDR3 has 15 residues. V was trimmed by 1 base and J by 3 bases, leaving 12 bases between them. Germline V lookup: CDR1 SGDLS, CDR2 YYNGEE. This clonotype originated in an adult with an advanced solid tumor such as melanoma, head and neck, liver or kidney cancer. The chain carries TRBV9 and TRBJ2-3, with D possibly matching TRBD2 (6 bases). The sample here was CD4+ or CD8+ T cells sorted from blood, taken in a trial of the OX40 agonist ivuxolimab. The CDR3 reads CASSVRGDGTDTQYF. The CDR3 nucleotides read TGTGCCAGCAGCGTACGCGGGGACGGGACAGATACGCAGTATTTT.